What follows describes a single T cell receptor beta chain. The data derive from a study of shared T cell receptors in the human thymus. V was cut by 4 bases and J by 7 bases, with 24 bases left in between. This CDR3 contains 17 residues. Germline values: CDR1 SGHNT, CDR2 YYREEE (reference sequence). The table came from immunoSEQ multiplex PCR; TCRdb's copy has only in-frame clones and leaves some out. The sample lists approximately 660,000 clones, roughly 90% occurring once. These records were also assigned to another study, of human thymus T cells. Turning to that study: Congenital heart defects were the reason for the corrective surgery that the donors, healthy Finnish infants, were having. Surgeons resected thymus tissue during corrective heart surgery. Usage of V and J genes appeared biased in thymic and blood repertoires. Thymic repertoires of unrelated individuals were reported in related research to overlap highly.

The chain carries TRBV5-4 and TRBJ2-1, with D possibly matching TRBD2 (6 bases). Sequenced material: thymocytes. The receptor was derived from a boy under three years old with a congenital heart defect. The CDR3 loop is CASSQPAPEGPYNEQFF. DNA for the CDR3: TGTGCCAGCAGCCAACCGGCCCCGGAGGGCCCGTATAATGAGCAGTTCTTC.